The clone carrying this TCR beta chain was detected only a few times. Germline CDR1 reads SGHRS; CDR2 reads YFSETQ. V lost 2 bases and J 0 bases, leaving 12 bases between the germline ends. The CDR3 has 16 residues. MiXCR, applied by TCRdb to the 5' RACE reads, yields one record per CDR3 protein. The sample has 400,000 or so distinct CDR3 sequences, about 6.2% seen once; the top ten hold around 16%. The sample originates from a study of T cells after yellow fever vaccination. This TCR came from a man younger than 40 who received the YFV17D yellow fever vaccine. The rearrangement links TRBV5-1 to TRBJ1-3; perhaps TRBD1 as D (5 bases). Sequences were derived from PBMCs, sampled 5 days after the yellow fever booster vaccination. The CDR3 spells CASSFGTGDSGNTIYF. In nucleotides, the CDR3 is TGCGCCAGCAGCTTCGGGACGGGGGACTCTGGAAACACCATATATTTT.